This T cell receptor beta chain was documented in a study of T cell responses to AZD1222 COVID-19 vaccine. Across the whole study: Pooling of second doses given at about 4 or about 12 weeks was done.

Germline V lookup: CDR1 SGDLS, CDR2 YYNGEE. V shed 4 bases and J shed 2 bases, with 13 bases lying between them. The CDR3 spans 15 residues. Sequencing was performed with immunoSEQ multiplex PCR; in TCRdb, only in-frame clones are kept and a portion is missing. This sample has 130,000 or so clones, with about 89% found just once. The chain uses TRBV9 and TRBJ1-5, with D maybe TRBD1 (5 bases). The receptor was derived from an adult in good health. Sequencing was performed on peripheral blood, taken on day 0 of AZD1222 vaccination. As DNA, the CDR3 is TGTGCCAGCAGCCCTAGAGCAGGGCGCAATCAGCCCCAGCATTTT. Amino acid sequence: CASSPRAGRNQPQHF.